The rows below give T cell receptor beta chains drawn from one sample of a study of post-analysis software for immune sequencing data. Via MiXCR, TCRdb re-called the PCR reads, giving one row per CDR3 protein. This sample has hundreds of thousands of distinct CDR3 sequences, with roughly 47% found just once. Sequencing used blood. The receptors here all came from a girl aged 10 to 17 with multiple sclerosis. Each CDR3 is given with its conserved first and last residue. The order of the fields is CDR3 DNA, CDR3 protein, V gene, J gene, D gene, clone size. D genes are given only for firm matches. Size values are once, few and many counts, or a class for expanded clones, and some rows have none.

CDR3 DNA: TGTGCCAGCAGCTTAGGATTAGGTACCGGGGCCAACGTCCTGACTTTC
CDR3 protein: CASSLGLGTGANVLTF
V gene: TRBV7-3
J gene: TRBJ2-6
D gene: NA
clone size: few

CDR3 DNA: TGTGCCAGCAGTTTAGTCAGGGGCGGTCAGCCCCAGCATTTT
CDR3 protein: CASSLVRGGQPQHF
V gene: TRBV12-3/TRBV12-4
J gene: TRBJ1-5
D gene: NA
clone size: NA

CDR3 DNA: TGCAGCGTTGCGGAGGGGGCGACTGAAGCTTTCTTT
CDR3 protein: CSVAEGATEAFF
V gene: TRBV29-1
J gene: TRBJ1-1
D gene: TRBD1
clone size: NA

CDR3 DNA: TGTGCCAGCAATTTACCGGGACTAGCGGCTTACGAGCAGTACTTC
CDR3 protein: CASNLPGLAAYEQYF
V gene: TRBV12-3/TRBV12-4
J gene: TRBJ2-7
D gene: TRBD2
clone size: NA

CDR3 DNA: TGTGCCAGCAGTGTGGGACAGGGGGAAGGTGGCTACACCTTC
CDR3 protein: CASSVGQGEGGYTF
V gene: TRBV6-1
J gene: TRBJ1-2
D gene: TRBD1
clone size: NA

CDR3 DNA: TGCGCCAGCAGCCAAGAACAGAAGCCTAACTATGGCTACACCTTC
CDR3 protein: CASSQEQKPNYGYTF
V gene: TRBV4-1
J gene: TRBJ1-2
D gene: NA
clone size: few

CDR3 DNA: TGTGCCAGCAGTCTAAGGGTGGAAGGCTACACCTTC
CDR3 protein: CASSLRVEGYTF
V gene: TRBV12-3/TRBV12-4
J gene: TRBJ1-2
D gene: NA
clone size: few

CDR3 DNA: TGTGCCAGCAGTTACTGGGGACAGGGGTCCACAGATACGCAGTATTTT
CDR3 protein: CASSYWGQGSTDTQYF
V gene: TRBV6-6
J gene: TRBJ2-3
D gene: TRBD1
clone size: few

CDR3 DNA: TGTGCCAGCAGCACACCGGGACTAAAGAAGGACGGGGAGCTGTTTTTT
CDR3 protein: CASSTPGLKKDGELFF
V gene: TRBV5-6
J gene: TRBJ2-2
D gene: TRBD2
clone size: once

CDR3 DNA: TGTGCCAGCATCGCAGGGTCTCCTAACTATGGCTACACCTTC
CDR3 protein: CASIAGSPNYGYTF
V gene: TRBV6-1
J gene: TRBJ1-2
D gene: NA
clone size: NA

CDR3 DNA: TGTGCCAGCAGCTTCGCCCCGGGAGTCTCCTACAATGAGCAGTTCTTC
CDR3 protein: CASSFAPGVSYNEQFF
V gene: TRBV11-3
J gene: TRBJ2-1
D gene: NA
clone size: once

CDR3 DNA: TGCAGCGTACCGGGACTAGCGGGGGTCGCAGATACGCAGTATTTT
CDR3 protein: CSVPGLAGVADTQYF
V gene: TRBV29-1
J gene: TRBJ2-3
D gene: TRBD2
clone size: NA

CDR3 DNA: TGCAGTGCTACCGGGACAGGGGGTCATGAGCAGTTCTTC
CDR3 protein: CSATGTGGHEQFF
V gene: TRBV20-1
J gene: TRBJ2-1
D gene: TRBD1
clone size: NA

CDR3 DNA: TGTGCCAGCAGTGACGACGGACAGGGGGCGATAGATACGCAGTATTTT
CDR3 protein: CASSDDGQGAIDTQYF
V gene: TRBV6-1
J gene: TRBJ2-3
D gene: TRBD1
clone size: NA

CDR3 DNA: TGTGCCAGCAGTGGGCGAACCTCCGGGCAAGAGACCCAGTACTTC
CDR3 protein: CASSGRTSGQETQYF
V gene: TRBV6-1
J gene: TRBJ2-5
D gene: NA
clone size: NA

CDR3 DNA: TGTGCCACCCGAACCCGAGGGGACAACTCTGGGGCCAACGTCCTGACTTTC
CDR3 protein: CATRTRGDNSGANVLTF
V gene: TRBV15
J gene: TRBJ2-6
D gene: NA
clone size: many

CDR3 DNA: TGCAGCGTTTCGACAGGACTCAGCTCTGGGGCCAACGTCCTGACTTTC
CDR3 protein: CSVSTGLSSGANVLTF
V gene: TRBV29-1
J gene: TRBJ2-6
D gene: NA
clone size: NA

CDR3 DNA: TGTGCCAGCAGCGCTAGCAGTGAGCAGTTCTTC
CDR3 protein: CASSASSEQFF
V gene: TRBV11-2
J gene: TRBJ2-1
D gene: NA
clone size: NA

CDR3 DNA: TGTGCCAGCAGCACCACAGGGGATGGAGATACGCAGTATTTT
CDR3 protein: CASSTTGDGDTQYF
V gene: TRBV6-2/TRBV6-3
J gene: TRBJ2-3
D gene: TRBD1
clone size: NA

CDR3 DNA: TGTGCCAGCAGTGGACTAGCGGGGGGAGGTACAGATACGCAGTATTTT
CDR3 protein: CASSGLAGGGTDTQYF
V gene: TRBV12-3/TRBV12-4
J gene: TRBJ2-3
D gene: TRBD2
clone size: once

CDR3 DNA: TGCGCCAGCAGCTTGGGAAACAGCTTTAACACTGAAGCTTTCTTT
CDR3 protein: CASSLGNSFNTEAFF
V gene: TRBV5-1
J gene: TRBJ1-1
D gene: NA
clone size: NA

CDR3 DNA: TGTGCCAGCAGTTTAGGGGAAGGAGTACCCCTCCACTTT
CDR3 protein: CASSLGEGVPLHF
V gene: TRBV12-3/TRBV12-4
J gene: TRBJ1-6
D gene: NA
clone size: few

CDR3 DNA: TGTGCCAGCCGCGGGGGCTCTGGGGCCAACGTCCTGACTTTC
CDR3 protein: CASRGGSGANVLTF
V gene: TRBV7-3
J gene: TRBJ2-6
D gene: TRBD2
clone size: few

CDR3 DNA: TGCGCCAGCAGCCAAGCCAGGTGGGGGTTTACAGATACGCAGTATTTT
CDR3 protein: CASSQARWGFTDTQYF
V gene: TRBV4-1
J gene: TRBJ2-3
D gene: NA
clone size: NA

CDR3 DNA: TGTGCCAGCAGCCAGGGGCGTTTTGACATAATAGAGACCCAGTACTTC
CDR3 protein: CASSQGRFDIIETQYF
V gene: TRBV14
J gene: TRBJ2-5
D gene: NA
clone size: few

CDR3 DNA: TGTGCCAGCAGCTTAGGGAGATCCAATCAGCCCCAGCATTTT
CDR3 protein: CASSLGRSNQPQHF
V gene: TRBV7-8
J gene: TRBJ1-5
D gene: NA
clone size: few

CDR3 DNA: TGTGCCAGCAGCTTCGCAACTAACACTGAAGCTTTCTTT
CDR3 protein: CASSFATNTEAFF
V gene: TRBV9
J gene: TRBJ1-1
D gene: NA
clone size: NA